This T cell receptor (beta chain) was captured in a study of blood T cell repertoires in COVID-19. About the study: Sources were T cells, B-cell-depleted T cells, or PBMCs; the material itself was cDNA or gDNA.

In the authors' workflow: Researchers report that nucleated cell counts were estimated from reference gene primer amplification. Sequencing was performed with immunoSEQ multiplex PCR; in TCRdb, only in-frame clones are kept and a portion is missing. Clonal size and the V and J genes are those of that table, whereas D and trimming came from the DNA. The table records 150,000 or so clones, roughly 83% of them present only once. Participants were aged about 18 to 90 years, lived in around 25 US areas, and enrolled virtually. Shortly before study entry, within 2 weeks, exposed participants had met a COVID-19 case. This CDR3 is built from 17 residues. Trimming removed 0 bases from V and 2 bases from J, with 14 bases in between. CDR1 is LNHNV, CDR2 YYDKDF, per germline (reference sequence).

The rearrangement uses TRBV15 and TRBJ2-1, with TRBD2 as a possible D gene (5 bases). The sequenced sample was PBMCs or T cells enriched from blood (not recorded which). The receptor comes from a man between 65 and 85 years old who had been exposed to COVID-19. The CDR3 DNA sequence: TGTGCCACCAGCAGAGATCTTGGACTCCACACCTACAATGAGCAGTTCTTC. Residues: CATSRDLGLHTYNEQFF.